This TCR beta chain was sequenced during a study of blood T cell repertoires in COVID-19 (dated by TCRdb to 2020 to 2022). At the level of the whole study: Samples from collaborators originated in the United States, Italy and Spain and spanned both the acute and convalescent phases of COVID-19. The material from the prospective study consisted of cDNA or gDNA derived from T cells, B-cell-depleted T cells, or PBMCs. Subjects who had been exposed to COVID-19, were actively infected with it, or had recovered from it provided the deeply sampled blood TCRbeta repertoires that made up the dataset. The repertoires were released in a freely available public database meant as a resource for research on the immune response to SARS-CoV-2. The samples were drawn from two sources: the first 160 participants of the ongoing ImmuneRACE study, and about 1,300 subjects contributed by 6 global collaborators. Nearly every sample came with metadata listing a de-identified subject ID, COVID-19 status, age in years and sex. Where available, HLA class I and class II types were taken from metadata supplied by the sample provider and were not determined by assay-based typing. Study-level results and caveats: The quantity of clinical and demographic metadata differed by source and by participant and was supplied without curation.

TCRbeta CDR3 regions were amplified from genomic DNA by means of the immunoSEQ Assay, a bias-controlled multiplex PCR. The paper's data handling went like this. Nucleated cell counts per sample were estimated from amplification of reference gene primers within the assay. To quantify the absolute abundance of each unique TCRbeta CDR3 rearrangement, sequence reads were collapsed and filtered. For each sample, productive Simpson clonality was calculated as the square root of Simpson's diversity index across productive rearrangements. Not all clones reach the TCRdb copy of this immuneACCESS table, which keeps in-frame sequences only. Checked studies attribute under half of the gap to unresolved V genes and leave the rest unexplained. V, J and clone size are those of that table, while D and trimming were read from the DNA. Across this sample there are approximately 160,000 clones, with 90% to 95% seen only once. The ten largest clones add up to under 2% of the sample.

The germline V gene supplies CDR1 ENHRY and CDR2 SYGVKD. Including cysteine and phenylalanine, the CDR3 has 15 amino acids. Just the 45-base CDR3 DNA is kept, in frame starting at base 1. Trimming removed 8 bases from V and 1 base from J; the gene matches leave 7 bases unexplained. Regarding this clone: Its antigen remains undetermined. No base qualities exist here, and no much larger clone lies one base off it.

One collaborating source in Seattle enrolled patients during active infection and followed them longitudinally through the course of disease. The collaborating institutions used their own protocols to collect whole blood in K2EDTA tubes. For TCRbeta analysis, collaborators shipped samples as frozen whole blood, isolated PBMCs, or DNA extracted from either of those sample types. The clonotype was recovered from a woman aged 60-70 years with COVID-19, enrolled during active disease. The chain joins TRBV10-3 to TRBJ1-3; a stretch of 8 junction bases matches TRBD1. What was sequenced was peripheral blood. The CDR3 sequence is CAIGKDRVSGNTIYF. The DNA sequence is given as TGTGCCATCGGAAAGGACAGGGTGTCTGGAAACACCATATATTTT.